These T cell receptor beta chains were read from a single sample in a study of siplizumab effects on memory and regulatory T cells. Method: immunoSEQ multiplex PCR; TCRdb's copy keeps in-frame clones and lacks some. The sample holds about 100,000 clones, around 94% seen once. The sequenced sample consisted of Tregs sorted from blood. The receptors stem from a human donor in good health. CDR3s include the opening cysteine and the closing phenylalanine or tryptophan. D genes are given only for firm matches. Size tells how often a clone was seen (once, few, many) or the class of an expanded clone, and some rows leave it out.

v_gene	j_gene	d_gene	abundance	CDR3nt	CDR3aa
TRBV19	TRBJ2-2	NA	NA	TGTGCCAGTAGGATTTACACCGGGGAGCTGTTTTTT	CASRIYTGELFF
TRBV6-1	TRBJ1-1	NA	few	TGTGCCAGCAGGGGGCACTTGAACACTGAAGCTTTCTTT	CASRGHLNTEAFF
TRBV2	TRBJ2-2	NA	NA	TGTGCCAGCAGTGGATCCCCCAGGTCCGGGGAGCTGTTTTTT	CASSGSPRSGELFF
TRBV10-1	TRBJ2-3	NA	NA	TGCGCCAGCAGTGAGGGGCGAGGTACGCAGTATTTT	CASSEGRGTQYF
TRBV12-2	TRBJ2-5	NA	NA	TGTGCAAGTCGCCTTCATGCCTCCGAGACCCAGTACTTC	CASRLHASETQYF
TRBV29-1	TRBJ1-3	TRBD1	NA	TGCAGCGTTGTTCAGGGGGCGGGAAACACCATATATTTT	CSVVQGAGNTIYF
TRBV28	TRBJ2-1	TRBD1	NA	TGTGCCAGCAGTCGGTACCGGGACAGGGTTTTGAATGAGCAGTTCTTC	CASSRYRDRVLNEQFF
TRBV19	TRBJ2-5	NA	NA	TGTGCCAGTAGCCAAAACTGGGGGTTCCAAGAGACCCAGTACTTC	CASSQNWGFQETQYF
TRBV7-8	TRBJ2-7	NA	NA	TGTGCCAGCAGCTTAAAGGGGCTGGGGGAGCAGTACTTC	CASSLKGLGEQYF
TRBV11-2	TRBJ2-5	TRBD1	NA	TGTGCCAGCAGTAAACAGGGGGCGGGGGAGACCCAGTACTTC	CASSKQGAGETQYF
TRBV9	TRBJ2-7	NA	NA	TGTGCCAGCAGCGTTGGGCCTCCAATCTACGAGCAGTACTTC	CASSVGPPIYEQYF
TRBV4-1	TRBJ1-5	TRBD1	NA	TGCGCCAGCAGCTTTGACAGGGTGAGGCAGCCCCAGCATTTT	CASSFDRVRQPQHF
TRBV5-1	TRBJ2-2	TRBD2	NA	TGCGCCAGCAGCTTTGAAGGGACTAGAGCCGGGGAGCTGTTTTTT	CASSFEGTRAGELFF
TRBV7-9	TRBJ2-5	NA	NA	TGTGCCAGCAGCTCCCAGCGGGCAACCCAAGAGACCCAGTACTTC	CASSSQRATQETQYF
TRBV15	TRBJ2-1	NA	NA	TGTGCCACCAGCAGAGATCGCACTAGTTGGGGCTATAATGAGCAGTTCTTC	CATSRDRTSWGYNEQFF
TRBV29-1	TRBJ1-4	TRBD1	NA	TGCAGCGTTGGCCTGGGACAGGGGGCTTTAGGTGAAAAACTGTTTTTT	CSVGLGQGALGEKLFF
TRBV5-5	TRBJ2-5	NA	NA	TGTGCCAGCAGCTTGGTAGGGGGTGGGGAGACCCAGTACTTC	CASSLVGGGETQYF